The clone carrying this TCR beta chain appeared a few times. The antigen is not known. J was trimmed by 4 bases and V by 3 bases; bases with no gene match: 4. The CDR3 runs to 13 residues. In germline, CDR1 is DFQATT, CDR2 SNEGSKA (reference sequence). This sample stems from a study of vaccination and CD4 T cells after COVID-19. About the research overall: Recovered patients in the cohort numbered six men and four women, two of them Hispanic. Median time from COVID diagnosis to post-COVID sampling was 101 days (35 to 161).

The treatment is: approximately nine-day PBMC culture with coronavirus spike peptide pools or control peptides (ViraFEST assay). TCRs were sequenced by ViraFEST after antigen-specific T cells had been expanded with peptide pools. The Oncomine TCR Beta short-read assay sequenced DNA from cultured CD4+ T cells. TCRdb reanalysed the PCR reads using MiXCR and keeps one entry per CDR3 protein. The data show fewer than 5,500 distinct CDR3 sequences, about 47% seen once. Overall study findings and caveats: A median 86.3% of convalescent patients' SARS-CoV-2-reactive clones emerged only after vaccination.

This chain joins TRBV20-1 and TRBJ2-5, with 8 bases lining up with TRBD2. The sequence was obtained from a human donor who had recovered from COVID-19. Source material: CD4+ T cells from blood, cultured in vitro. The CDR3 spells CSASTSGRETQYF. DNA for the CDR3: TGCAGTGCTAGTACCAGCGGGAGAGAGACCCAGTACTTC.